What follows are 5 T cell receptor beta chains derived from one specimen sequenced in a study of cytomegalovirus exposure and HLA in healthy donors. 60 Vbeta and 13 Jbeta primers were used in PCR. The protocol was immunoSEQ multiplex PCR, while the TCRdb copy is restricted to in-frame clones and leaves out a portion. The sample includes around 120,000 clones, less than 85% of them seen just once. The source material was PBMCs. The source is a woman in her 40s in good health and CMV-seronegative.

The CDR3 protein is CASSQDWRSEQPQHF. CDR3 DNA: TGCGCCAGCAGCCAAGATTGGAGGTCGGAACAGCCCCAGCATTTT. The rearrangement links TRBV4-3 to TRBJ1-5; D remains unclear. Germline V lookup: CDR1 LGHNA, CDR2 YSLEER. The germline V and J ends were trimmed by 0 bases and 7 bases, with 13 bases remaining between them. The CDR3 is 15 amino acids.

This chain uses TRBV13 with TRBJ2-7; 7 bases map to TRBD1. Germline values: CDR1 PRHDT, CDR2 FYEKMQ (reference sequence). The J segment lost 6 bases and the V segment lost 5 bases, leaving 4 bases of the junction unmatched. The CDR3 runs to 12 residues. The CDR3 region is CASSTTGREQYF. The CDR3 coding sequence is TGTGCCAGCAGCACGACAGGGCGCGAGCAGTACTTC.

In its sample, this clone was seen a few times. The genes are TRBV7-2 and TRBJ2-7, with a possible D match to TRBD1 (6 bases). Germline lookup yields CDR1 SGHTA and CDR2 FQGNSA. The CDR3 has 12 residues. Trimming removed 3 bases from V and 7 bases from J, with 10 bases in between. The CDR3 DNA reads TGTGCCAGCAGCTTTGCCCAGGGGGAGCAGTACTTC. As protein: CASSFAQGEQYF.

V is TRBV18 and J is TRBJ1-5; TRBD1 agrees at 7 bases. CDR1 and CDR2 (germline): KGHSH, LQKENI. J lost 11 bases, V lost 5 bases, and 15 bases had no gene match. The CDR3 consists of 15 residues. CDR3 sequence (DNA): TGTGCCAGCTCATCGGGGACAGTACAAATTTCGTCCCAGCATTTT. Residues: CASSSGTVQISSQHF.

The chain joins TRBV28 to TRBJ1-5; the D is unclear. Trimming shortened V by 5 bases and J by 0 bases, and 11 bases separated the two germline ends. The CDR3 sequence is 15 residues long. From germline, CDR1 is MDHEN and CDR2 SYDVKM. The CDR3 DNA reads TGTGCCAGCAGTCGCCGGGGATATAGCAATCAGCCCCAGCATTTT. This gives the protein CASSRRGYSNQPQHF.